This T cell receptor (beta chain) was sequenced for a study of HIV-infected patients and healthy controls. TCRdb redid the calling of the 5' RACE reads with MiXCR, one entry per CDR3 protein. The sample lists approximately 67,000 distinct CDR3 sequences; 15% to 20% were seen once. Only a few counts were recorded for this clonotype. Trimming left V 5 bases short and J 7 bases short, with 11 bases between. CDR3 length: 12 residues. Looked up from germline, CDR1 is MDHEN and CDR2 is SYDVKM. This TCR derives from a human donor in good health. This rearrangement joins TRBV28 to TRBJ2-5; D remains unclear. Sequenced material: CD4+ T cells from blood. This chain's CDR3 is CASSLYEGTQYF. CDR3 DNA sequence: TGTGCCAGCAGTCTTTATGAAGGGACCCAGTACTTC.